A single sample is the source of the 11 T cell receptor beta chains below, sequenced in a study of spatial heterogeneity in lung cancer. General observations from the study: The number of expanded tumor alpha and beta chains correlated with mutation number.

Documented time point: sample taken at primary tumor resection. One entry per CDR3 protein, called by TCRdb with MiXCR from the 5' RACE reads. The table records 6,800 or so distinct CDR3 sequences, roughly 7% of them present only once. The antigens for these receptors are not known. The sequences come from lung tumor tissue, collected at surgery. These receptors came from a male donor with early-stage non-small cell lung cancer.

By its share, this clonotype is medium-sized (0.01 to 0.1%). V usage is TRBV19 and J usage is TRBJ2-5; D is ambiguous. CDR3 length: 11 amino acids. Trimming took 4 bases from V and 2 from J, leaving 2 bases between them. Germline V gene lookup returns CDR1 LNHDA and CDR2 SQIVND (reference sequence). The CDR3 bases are TGTGCCAGTAGTAGGCAAGAGACCCAGTACTTC. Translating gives CASSRQETQYF.

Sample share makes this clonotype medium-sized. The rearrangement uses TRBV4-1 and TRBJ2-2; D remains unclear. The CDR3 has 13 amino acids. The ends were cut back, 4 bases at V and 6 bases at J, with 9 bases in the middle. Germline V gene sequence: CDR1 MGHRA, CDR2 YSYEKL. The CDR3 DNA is TGCGCCAGCAGCCTTCGGCAGTCCGGGGAGCTGTTTTTT. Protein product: CASSLRQSGELFF.

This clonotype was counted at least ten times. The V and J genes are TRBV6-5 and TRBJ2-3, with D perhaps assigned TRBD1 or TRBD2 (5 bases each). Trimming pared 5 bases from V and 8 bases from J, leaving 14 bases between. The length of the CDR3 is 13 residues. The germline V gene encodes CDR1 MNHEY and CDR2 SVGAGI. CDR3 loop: CASSRGARGTQYF. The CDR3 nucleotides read TGTGCCAGCAGTAGAGGGGCCAGAGGTACGCAGTATTTT.

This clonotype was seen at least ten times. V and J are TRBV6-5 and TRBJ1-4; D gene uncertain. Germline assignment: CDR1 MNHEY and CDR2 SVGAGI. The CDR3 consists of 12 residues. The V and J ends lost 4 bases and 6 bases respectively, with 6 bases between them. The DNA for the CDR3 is TGTGCCAGCAGTTCGGCGGATGAAAAACTGTTTTTT. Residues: CASSSADEKLFF.

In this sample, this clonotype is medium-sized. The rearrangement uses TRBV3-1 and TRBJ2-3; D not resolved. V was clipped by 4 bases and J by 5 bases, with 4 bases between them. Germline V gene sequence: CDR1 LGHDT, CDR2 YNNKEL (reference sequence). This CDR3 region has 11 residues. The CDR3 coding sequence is TGTGCCAGCAGCCTCCGAGATACGCAGTATTTT. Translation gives CASSLRDTQYF.

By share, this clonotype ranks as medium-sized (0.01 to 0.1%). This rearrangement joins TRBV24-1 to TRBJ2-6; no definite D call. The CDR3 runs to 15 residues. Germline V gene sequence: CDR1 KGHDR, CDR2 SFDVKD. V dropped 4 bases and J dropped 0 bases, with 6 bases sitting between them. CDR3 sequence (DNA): TGTGCCACCAGTGACCCGAACTCTGGGGCCAACGTCCTGACTTTC. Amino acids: CATSDPNSGANVLTF.

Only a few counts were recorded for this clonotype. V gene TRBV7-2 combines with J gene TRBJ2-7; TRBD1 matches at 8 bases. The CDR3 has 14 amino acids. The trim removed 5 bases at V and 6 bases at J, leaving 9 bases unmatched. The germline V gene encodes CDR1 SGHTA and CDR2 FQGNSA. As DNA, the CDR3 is TGTGCCAGCAGCAGACAGGGGTTCTCCCTCGAGCAGTACTTC. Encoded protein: CASSRQGFSLEQYF.

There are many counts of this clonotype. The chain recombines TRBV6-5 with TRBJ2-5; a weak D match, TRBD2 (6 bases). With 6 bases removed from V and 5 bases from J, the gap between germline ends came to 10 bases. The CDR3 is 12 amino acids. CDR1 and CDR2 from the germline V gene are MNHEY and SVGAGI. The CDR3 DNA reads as TGTGCCAGCAGGGAAGGGAGGGAGACCCAGTACTTC. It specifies CASREGRETQYF.

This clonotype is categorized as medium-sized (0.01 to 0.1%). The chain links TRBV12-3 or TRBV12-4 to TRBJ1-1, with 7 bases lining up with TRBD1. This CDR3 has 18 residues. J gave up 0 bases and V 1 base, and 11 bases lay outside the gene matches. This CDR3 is CASSLERWDSLMNTEAFF. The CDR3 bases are TGTGCCAGCAGTTTAGAACGCTGGGACAGCTTAATGAACACTGAAGCTTTCTTT.

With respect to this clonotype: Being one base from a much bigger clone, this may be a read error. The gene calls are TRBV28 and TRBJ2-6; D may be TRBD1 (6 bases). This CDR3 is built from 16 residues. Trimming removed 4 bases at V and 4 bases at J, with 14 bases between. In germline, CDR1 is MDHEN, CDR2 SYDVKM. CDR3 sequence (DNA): TGTGCCAGCAGTTACAGTACAGGGACAGGGGCCAACGTCCTGACTTTC. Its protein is CASSYSTGTGANVLTF.

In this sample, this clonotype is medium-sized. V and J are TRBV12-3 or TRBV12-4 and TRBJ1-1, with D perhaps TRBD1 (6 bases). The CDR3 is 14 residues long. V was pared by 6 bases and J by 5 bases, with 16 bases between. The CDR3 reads CASRRTGSGTEAFF. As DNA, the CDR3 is TGTGCCAGCAGACGCACAGGGTCGGGGACTGAAGCTTTCTTT.